Described below is a single T cell receptor (beta chain) sequence and its context. The sample belongs to a study of blood T cell repertoires in COVID-19. Study in general: COVID-19 samples, acute and convalescent, were from the United States, Italy and Spain. The cDNA or gDNA used as material had been derived from T cells, B-cell-depleted T cells, or PBMCs.

How the authors handled the data: Estimation of nucleated cell counts relied on the amplification of reference gene primers. The repertoire was sequenced with immunoSEQ multiplex PCR; TCRdb's copy has only in-frame clones and lacks some. That table supplies the V and J calls and clone size; D and trimming were determined from the DNA. The sample lists over 35,000 clones; about 90% were seen once. This CDR3 contains 15 residues. The V gene lost 5 bases and the J gene lost 7 bases, with 20 bases spanning the gap. Germline-derived CDR1 and CDR2 are MNHEY and SVGAGI. Sequencing input: peripheral blood. The receptor was derived from a man in his fifties or sixties with active COVID-19. The V gene is TRBV6-5, the J gene TRBJ1-2; possible D gene TRBD1, 6 bases. The CDR3 here is CASSLTTGDARGYTF. The CDR3 region has the DNA TGTGCCAGCAGTCTTACGACAGGTGACGCCCGTGGCTACACCTTC.